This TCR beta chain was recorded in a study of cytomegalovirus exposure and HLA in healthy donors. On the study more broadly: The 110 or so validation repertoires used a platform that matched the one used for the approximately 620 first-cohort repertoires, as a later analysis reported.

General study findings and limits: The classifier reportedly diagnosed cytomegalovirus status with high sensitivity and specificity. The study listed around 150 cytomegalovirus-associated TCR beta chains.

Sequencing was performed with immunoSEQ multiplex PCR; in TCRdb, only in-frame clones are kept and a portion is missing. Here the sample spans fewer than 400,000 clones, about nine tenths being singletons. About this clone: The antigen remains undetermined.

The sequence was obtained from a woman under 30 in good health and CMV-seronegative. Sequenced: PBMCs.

DNA for the CDR3: TGCAGCGTTAGGGCAGGGGTGGCAGATACGCAGTATTTT. Its protein is CSVRAGVADTQYF. This chain uses TRBV29-1 with TRBJ2-3; a weak D match, TRBD1 (6 bases). The CDR3 length is 13 residues. With 5 bases removed from V and 4 bases from J, the gap between germline ends came to 13 bases. Germline CDR1 SQVTM, CDR2 ANQGSEA.